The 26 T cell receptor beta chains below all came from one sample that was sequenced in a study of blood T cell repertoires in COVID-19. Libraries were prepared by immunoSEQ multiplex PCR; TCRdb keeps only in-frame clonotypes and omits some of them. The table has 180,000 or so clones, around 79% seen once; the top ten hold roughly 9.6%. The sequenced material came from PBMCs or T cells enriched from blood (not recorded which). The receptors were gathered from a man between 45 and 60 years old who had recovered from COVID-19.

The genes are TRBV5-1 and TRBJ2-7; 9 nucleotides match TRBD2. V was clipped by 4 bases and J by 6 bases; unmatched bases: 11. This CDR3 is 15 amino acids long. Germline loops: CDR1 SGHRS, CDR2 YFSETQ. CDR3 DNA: TGCGCCAGCAGCCTCGACTTGGGACTAGCTTCCGAGCAGTACTTC. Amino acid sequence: CASSLDLGLASEQYF.

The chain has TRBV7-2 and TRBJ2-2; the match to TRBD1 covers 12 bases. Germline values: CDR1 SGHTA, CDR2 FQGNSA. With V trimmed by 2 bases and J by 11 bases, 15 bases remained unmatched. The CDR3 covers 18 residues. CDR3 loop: CASSLPPLPGQGAGELFF. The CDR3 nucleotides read TGTGCCAGCAGCTTACCCCCCCTCCCGGGACAGGGGGCAGGTGAGCTGTTTTTT.

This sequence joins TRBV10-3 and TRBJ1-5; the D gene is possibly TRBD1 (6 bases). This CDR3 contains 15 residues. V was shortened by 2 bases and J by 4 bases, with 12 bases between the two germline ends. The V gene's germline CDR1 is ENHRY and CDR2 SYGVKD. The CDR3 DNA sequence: TGTGCCATCAGTGAGGACAGGTCCTTTAATCAGCCCCAGCATTTT. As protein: CAISEDRSFNQPQHF.

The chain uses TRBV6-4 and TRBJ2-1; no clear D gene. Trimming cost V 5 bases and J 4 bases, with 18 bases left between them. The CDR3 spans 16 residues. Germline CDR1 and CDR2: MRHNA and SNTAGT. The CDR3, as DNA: TGTGCCAGCAGTCCGGGTGGCTTTGCGCAATACAATGAGCAGTTCTTC. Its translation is CASSPGGFAQYNEQFF.

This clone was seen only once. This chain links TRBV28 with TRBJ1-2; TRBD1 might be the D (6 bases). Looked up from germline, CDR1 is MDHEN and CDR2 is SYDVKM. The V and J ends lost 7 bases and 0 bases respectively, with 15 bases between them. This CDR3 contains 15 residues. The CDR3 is CASTLRGPANYGYTF. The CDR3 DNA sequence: TGTGCCAGCACCCTGCGGGGGCCAGCTAACTATGGCTACACCTTC.

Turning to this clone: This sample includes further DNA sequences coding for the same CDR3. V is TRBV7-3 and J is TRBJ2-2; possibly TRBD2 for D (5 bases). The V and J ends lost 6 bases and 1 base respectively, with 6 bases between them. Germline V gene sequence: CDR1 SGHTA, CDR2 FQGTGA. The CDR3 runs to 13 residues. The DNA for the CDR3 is TGTGCCAGCAGTCGGGGGAACACCGGGGAGCTGTTTTTT. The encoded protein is CASSRGNTGELFF.

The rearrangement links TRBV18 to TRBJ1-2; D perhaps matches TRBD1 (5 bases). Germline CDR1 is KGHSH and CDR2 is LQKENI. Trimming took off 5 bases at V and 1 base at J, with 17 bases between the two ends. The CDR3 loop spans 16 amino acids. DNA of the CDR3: TGTGCCAGCTCATCCTCCCAGGGAAGGAGTAACTATGGCTACACCTTC. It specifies CASSSSQGRSNYGYTF.

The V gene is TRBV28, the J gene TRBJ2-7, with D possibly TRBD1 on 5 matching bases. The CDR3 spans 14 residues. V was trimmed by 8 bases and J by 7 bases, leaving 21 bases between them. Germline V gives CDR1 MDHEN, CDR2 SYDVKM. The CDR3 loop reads CASRSQGAKGEQYF. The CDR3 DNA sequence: TGTGCCAGCCGAAGCCAGGGTGCCAAAGGTGAGCAGTACTTC.

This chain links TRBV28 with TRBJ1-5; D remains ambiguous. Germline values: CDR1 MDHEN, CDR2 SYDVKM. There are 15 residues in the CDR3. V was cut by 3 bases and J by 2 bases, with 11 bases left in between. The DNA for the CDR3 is TGTGCCAGCAGTTTTCAGGTAGATGGCAATCAGCCCCAGCATTTT. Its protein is CASSFQVDGNQPQHF.

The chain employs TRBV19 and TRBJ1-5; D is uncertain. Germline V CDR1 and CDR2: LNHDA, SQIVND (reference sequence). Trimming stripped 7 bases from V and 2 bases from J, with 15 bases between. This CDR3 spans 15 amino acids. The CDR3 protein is CASMGSGSGNQPQHF. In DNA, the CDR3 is TGTGCCAGTATGGGCTCGGGAAGTGGCAATCAGCCCCAGCATTTT.

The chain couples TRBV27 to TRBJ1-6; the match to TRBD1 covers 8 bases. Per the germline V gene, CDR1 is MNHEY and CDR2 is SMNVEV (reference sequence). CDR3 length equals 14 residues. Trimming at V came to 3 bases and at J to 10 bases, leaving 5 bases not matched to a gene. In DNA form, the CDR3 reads TGTGCCAGCAGTTTGGACAGGGTTGCGTCACCCCTCCACTTT. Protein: CASSLDRVASPLHF.

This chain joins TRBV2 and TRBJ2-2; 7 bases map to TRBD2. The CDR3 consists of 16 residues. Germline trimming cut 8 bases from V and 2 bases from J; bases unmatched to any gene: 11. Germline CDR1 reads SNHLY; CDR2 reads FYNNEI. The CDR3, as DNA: TGTGCCAGCGGGGGACGGGCTAGCGGTAACACCGGGGAGCTGTTTTTT. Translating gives CASGGRASGNTGELFF.

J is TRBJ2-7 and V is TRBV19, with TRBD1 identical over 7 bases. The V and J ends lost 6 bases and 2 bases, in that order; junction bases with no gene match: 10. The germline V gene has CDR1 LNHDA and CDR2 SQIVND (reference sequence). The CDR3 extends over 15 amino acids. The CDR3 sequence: CASSPWTGLPYEQYF. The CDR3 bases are TGTGCCAGTAGCCCCTGGACAGGTCTCCCCTACGAGCAGTACTTC.

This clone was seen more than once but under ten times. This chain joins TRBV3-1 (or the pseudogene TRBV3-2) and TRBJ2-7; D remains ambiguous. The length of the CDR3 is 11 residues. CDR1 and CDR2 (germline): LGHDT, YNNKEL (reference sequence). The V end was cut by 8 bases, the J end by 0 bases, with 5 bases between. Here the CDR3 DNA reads TGTGCCAGCGCCAGCTCCTACGAGCAGTACTTC. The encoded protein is CASASSYEQYF.

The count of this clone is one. The CDR3 nucleotides read TGCGCCAGCAGCCAAGCGAGCGGTACAATCTACGAGCAGTACTTC. It encodes CASSQASGTIYEQYF. The chain employs TRBV4-1 and TRBJ2-7; a possible D gene is TRBD2 (5 bases). The CDR3 runs 15 residues. V was shortened by 1 base and J by 3 bases, with 13 bases between the two germline ends. Germline CDR1 reads MGHRA; CDR2 reads YSYEKL.

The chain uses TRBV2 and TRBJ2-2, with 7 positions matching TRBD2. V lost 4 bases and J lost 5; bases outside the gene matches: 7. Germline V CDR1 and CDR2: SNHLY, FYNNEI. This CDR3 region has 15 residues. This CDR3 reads CASSGPGGGTGELFF. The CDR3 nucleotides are TGTGCCAGCAGTGGTCCGGGAGGAGGGACCGGGGAGCTGTTTTTT.

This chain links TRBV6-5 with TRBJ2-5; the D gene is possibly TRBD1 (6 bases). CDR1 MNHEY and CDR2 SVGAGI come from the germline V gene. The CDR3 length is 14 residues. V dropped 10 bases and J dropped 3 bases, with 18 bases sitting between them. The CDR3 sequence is CATGAGAGKETQYF. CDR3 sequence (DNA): TGTGCCACGGGTGCAGGGGCCGGCAAAGAGACCCAGTACTTC.

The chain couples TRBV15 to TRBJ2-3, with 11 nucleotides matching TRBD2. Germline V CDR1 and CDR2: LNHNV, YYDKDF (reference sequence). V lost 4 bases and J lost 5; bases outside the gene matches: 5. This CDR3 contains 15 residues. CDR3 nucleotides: TGTGCCACCAGCATTAGCGGGAGGGGCCTAGATACGCAGTATTTT. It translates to CATSISGRGLDTQYF.

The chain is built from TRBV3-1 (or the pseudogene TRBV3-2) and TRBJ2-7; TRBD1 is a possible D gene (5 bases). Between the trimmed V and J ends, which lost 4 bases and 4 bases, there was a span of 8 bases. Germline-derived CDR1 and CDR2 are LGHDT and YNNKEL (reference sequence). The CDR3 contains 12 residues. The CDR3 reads CASSPGYYEQYF. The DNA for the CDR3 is TGTGCCAGCAGCCCAGGGTATTACGAGCAGTACTTC.

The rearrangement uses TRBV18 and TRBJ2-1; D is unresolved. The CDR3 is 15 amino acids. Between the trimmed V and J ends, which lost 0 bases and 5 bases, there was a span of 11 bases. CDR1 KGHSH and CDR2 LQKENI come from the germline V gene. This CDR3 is CASSPPGSLHNEQFF. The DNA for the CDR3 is TGTGCCAGCTCACCACCCGGTTCGCTACACAATGAGCAGTTCTTC.

The CDR3 DNA reads as TGTGCCAGCAGTCGACCGGGACAGACCTACACCTTC. As protein: CASSRPGQTYTF. The V and J genes are TRBV6-5 and TRBJ1-2, with 7 bases identical to TRBD1. Losses at the gene ends were 5 bases for V and 10 bases for J; bases not matched to a gene: 7. Germline CDR1 MNHEY, CDR2 SVGAGI. The CDR3 consists of 12 residues.

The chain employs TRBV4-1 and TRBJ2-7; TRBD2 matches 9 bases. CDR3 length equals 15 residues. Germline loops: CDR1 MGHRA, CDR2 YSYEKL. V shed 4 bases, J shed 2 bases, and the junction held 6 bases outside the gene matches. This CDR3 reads CASSLVAGETYEQYF. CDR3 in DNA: TGCGCCAGCAGCCTCGTAGCGGGGGAGACCTACGAGCAGTACTTC.

The CDR3 region has the DNA TGTGCCATCAGTGCTTCACTCCCCGGGACTAGCGGTACCGGGGAGCTGTTTTTT. Translated: CAISASLPGTSGTGELFF. V and J are TRBV10-3 and TRBJ2-2, with 11 bases that match TRBD2. V gave up 4 bases and J gave up 5 bases; unmatched junction bases: 12. The germline CDR1 and CDR2 sequences are ENHRY and SYGVKD. This CDR3 has 18 amino acids.

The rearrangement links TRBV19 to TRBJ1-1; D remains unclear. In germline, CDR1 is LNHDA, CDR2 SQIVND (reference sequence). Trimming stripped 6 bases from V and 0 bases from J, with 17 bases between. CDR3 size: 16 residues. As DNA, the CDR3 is TGTGCCAGTAGCCTGGACTCCAGGAAGGTGAACACTGAAGCTTTCTTT. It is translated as CASSLDSRKVNTEAFF.

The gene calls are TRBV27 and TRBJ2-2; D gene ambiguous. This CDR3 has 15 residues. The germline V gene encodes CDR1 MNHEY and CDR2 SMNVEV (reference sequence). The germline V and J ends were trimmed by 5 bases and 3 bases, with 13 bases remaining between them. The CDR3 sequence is CASSDLRRDTGELFF. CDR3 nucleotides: TGTGCCAGCAGTGACCTTCGTCGGGACACCGGGGAGCTGTTTTTT.

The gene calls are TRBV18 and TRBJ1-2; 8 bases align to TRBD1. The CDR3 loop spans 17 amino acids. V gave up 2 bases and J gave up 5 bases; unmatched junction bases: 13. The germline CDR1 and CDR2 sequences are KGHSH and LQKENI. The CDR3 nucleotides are TGTGCCAGCTCACCAGTCAGGGGGGACAGGACACCGTATGGCTACACCTTC. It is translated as CASSPVRGDRTPYGYTF.